Listed below are T cell receptor beta chains from one sample, sequenced in a study of blood T cell repertoires in COVID-19. Only in-frame clones appear in the TCRdb table, and some are missing; sequencing was by immunoSEQ multiplex PCR. The sample has some 100,000 clones, approximately 80% seen once. The sequenced material came from peripheral blood. These receptors were taken from a woman of 80 years or more with active or convalescent COVID-19. Each CDR3 is given with its conserved first and last residue. D genes are given only for firm matches. Not every row has a clone size; where given, it reads once, few, many or a size class.

cdr3_nt cdr3_aa clone_size j_call d_call v_call cdr3_length
TGTGCCAGCAGCCCAACAGGGGGCAATCAGCCCCAGCATTTT CASSPTGGNQPQHF . TRBJ1-5 TRBD1 TRBV7-9 14
TGTGCCAGCAAGGCGGGGGTGTCTGTTGGGGAGCTGTTTTTT CASKAGVSVGELFF . TRBJ2-2 TRBD2 TRBV27 14
TGTGCCAGCAGCTGGGCGGGACTAGCGGGCCTGCAGTACTTC CASSWAGLAGLQYF . TRBJ2-7 TRBD2 TRBV11-2 14
TGTGCCAGCAGCCCACAGGGGAAAGATGGGGATGGCTACACCTTC CASSPQGKDGDGYTF . TRBJ1-2 TRBD1 TRBV11-1 15
TGCGCCAGCAGCTTGGCCATAGGACTAGCGGGAGTCGACCAACGCACAGATACGCAGTATTTT CASSLAIGLAGVDQRTDTQYF . TRBJ2-3 TRBD2 TRBV5-1 21
TGCGCCAGCAGCTTGGAGGCCAGGGGAGTCGATGGCTACACCTTC CASSLEARGVDGYTF . TRBJ1-2 . TRBV5-1 15
TGTGCCAGCAGCTTAGTGGCGGCGGGAGGGCCGTACGAGCAGTACTTC CASSLVAAGGPYEQYF . TRBJ2-7 TRBD2 TRBV7-9 16
TGTGCCAGCAGTGAAGGGCAGGGGGCATGGTACGAGCAGTACTTC CASSEGQGAWYEQYF . TRBJ2-7 TRBD1 TRBV6-1 15
TGTGCCAGCAGCCGAAGATCAGGGTTAGGAAATGGCGAGCAGTACTTC CASSRRSGLGNGEQYF . TRBJ2-7 . TRBV13 16
TGTGCCAGCAGCCCCCAGGGCTGGGGTGTGGAAAAACTGTTTTTT CASSPQGWGVEKLFF . TRBJ1-4 . TRBV7-2 15
TGTGCCAGCAGCTTACAGCGGATCCAAGAGACCCAGTACTTC CASSLQRIQETQYF . TRBJ2-5 . TRBV11-2 14
TGTGCCAGCAGCCAACCGGGACAAACTTCTGAAGCTTTCTTT CASSQPGQTSEAFF . TRBJ1-1 . TRBV3-1/TRBV3-2 14
TGCGCCAGCAGGCCTCTCGCATCAGATGAGCAGTTCTTC CASRPLASDEQFF once TRBJ2-1 . TRBV5-1 13
TGTGCCAGCAGTGCTCCCCCCCAGACTAGCCCTAGCTCCTACGAGCAGTACTTC CASSAPPQTSPSSYEQYF . TRBJ2-7 TRBD2 TRBV28 18
TGTGCCTCGGGACTGACCGAGGAGCTGTTTTTT CASGLTEELFF . TRBJ2-2 . TRBV10-3 11
TGTGCCAGCAGACCCGTCCCGGGACAGGCGTATGGCTACACCTTC CASRPVPGQAYGYTF . TRBJ1-2 TRBD1 TRBV27 15
TGTGCCAGCAGCTTGGCTTCGCACTCGTATAATTCACCCCTCCACTTT CASSLASHSYNSPLHF few TRBJ1-6 . TRBV5-4 16
TGTGCCAGCCACGGCCCGACAGGGGGCGCGGGACAGCCCCAGCATTTT CASHGPTGGAGQPQHF . TRBJ1-5 TRBD1 TRBV19 16
TGTGCCACCAGTGATGGGACACCTCAAGAGACCCAGTACTTC CATSDGTPQETQYF . TRBJ2-5 . TRBV24-1 14
TGTGCCAGCAGCCCAGGGGGCGCTTCCAACTATGGCTACACCTTC CASSPGGASNYGYTF . TRBJ1-2 TRBD1 TRBV28 15
TGTGCCAGCAGTTACGGGGGGGCTGGGGAAAAACTGTTTTTT CASSYGGAGEKLFF . TRBJ1-4 . TRBV6-5 14